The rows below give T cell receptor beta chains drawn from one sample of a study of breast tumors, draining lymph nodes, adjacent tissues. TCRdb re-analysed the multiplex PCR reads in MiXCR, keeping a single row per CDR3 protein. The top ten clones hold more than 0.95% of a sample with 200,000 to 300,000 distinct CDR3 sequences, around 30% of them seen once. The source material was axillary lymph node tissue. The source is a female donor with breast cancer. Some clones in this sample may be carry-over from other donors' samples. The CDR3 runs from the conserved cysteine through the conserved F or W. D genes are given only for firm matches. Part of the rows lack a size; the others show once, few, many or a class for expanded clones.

CDR3nt: TGTGCCAGCAGTCCCGACGGGACAGACTACGAGCAGTACTTC
CDR3aa: CASSPDGTDYEQYF
d_gene: TRBD1
abundance: -
j_gene: TRBJ2-7
v_gene: TRBV6-2/TRBV6-3

CDR3nt: TGCAGCGTTGTACAGGGGGGGGTGGAGACCCAGTACTTC
CDR3aa: CSVVQGGVETQYF
d_gene: -
abundance: many
j_gene: TRBJ2-5
v_gene: TRBV29-1

CDR3nt: TGTGCCAGCAAGGGCAGTTCGAATGAGCAGTATTTT
CDR3aa: CASKGSSNEQYF
d_gene: -
abundance: -
j_gene: TRBJ2-3
v_gene: TRBV25-1

CDR3nt: TGTGCCTGGAGTGTATTCGGGTTTGGAAACACCATATATTTT
CDR3aa: CAWSVFGFGNTIYF
d_gene: -
abundance: few
j_gene: TRBJ1-3
v_gene: TRBV30

CDR3nt: TGCAGCGTCGAAGGCACTAGCTACGAGCAGTACTTC
CDR3aa: CSVEGTSYEQYF
d_gene: -
abundance: many
j_gene: TRBJ2-7
v_gene: TRBV29-1

CDR3nt: TGTGCCAGCAGCCCGACCGTTAGCAATCAGCCCCAGCATTTT
CDR3aa: CASSPTVSNQPQHF
d_gene: -
abundance: many
j_gene: TRBJ1-5
v_gene: TRBV3-1

CDR3nt: TGTGCCAGCTCACCATCGGGTTTAGGTGAAAAACTGTTTTTT
CDR3aa: CASSPSGLGEKLFF
d_gene: -
abundance: -
j_gene: TRBJ1-4
v_gene: TRBV18

CDR3nt: TGTGCCACCAGCAGAGTTCAGGGGTGGGCGGGGGATACGCAGTATTTT
CDR3aa: CATSRVQGWAGDTQYF
d_gene: -
abundance: -
j_gene: TRBJ2-3
v_gene: TRBV15

CDR3nt: TGTGCCATCAGTGGCACCGGGGGGCCTCGCGAGCAGTACTTC
CDR3aa: CAISGTGGPREQYF
d_gene: -
abundance: many
j_gene: TRBJ2-7
v_gene: TRBV10-3

CDR3nt: TGTGCCAGCAGCGCGTCCCAGGGGACTGAAGCTTTCTTT
CDR3aa: CASSASQGTEAFF
d_gene: -
abundance: -
j_gene: TRBJ1-1
v_gene: TRBV7-9

CDR3nt: TGTGCCAGCAGCTCCTCGGGACTAGCAGACTACGAGCAGTACTTC
CDR3aa: CASSSSGLADYEQYF
d_gene: TRBD2
abundance: many
j_gene: TRBJ2-7
v_gene: TRBV7-2

CDR3nt: TGTGCCAGCAGCGCTTATCGACAGGGAAGAACTGAAGCTTTCTTT
CDR3aa: CASSAYRQGRTEAFF
d_gene: TRBD1
abundance: few
j_gene: TRBJ1-1
v_gene: TRBV9

CDR3nt: TGTGCCAGCAGTCCGCGCTCCCAACGCTACACCGGGGAGCTGTTTTTT
CDR3aa: CASSPRSQRYTGELFF
d_gene: -
abundance: -
j_gene: TRBJ2-2
v_gene: TRBV10-3

CDR3nt: TGTGCCAGCAGCGTAGCTGGGGGGTCCACCTACGAGCAGTACTTC
CDR3aa: CASSVAGGSTYEQYF
d_gene: -
abundance: many
j_gene: TRBJ2-7
v_gene: TRBV9

CDR3nt: TGTGCCACCAGCAGAGAAGTGGGTTCCACAGATACGCAGTATTTT
CDR3aa: CATSREVGSTDTQYF
d_gene: -
abundance: -
j_gene: TRBJ2-3
v_gene: TRBV15

CDR3nt: TGCGCCAGCAGCACTACCGGGACAGGCTCCTACGAGCAGTACTTC
CDR3aa: CASSTTGTGSYEQYF
d_gene: TRBD1
abundance: -
j_gene: TRBJ2-7
v_gene: TRBV5-1

CDR3nt: TGTGCCAGCAGTTTGAGACTAGCGGGAGGGGCAGATACGCAGTATTTT
CDR3aa: CASSLRLAGGADTQYF
d_gene: TRBD2
abundance: -
j_gene: TRBJ2-3
v_gene: TRBV12-3/TRBV12-4